This entry features one TCR beta chain sequence. This record comes from a study of blood T cell repertoires in COVID-19. Germline loops: CDR1 ENHRY, CDR2 SYGVKD. Trimming at V came to 6 bases and at J to 10 bases, leaving 5 bases not matched to a gene. The CDR3 loop spans 11 amino acids. Assay used: immunoSEQ multiplex PCR; TCRdb lists only in-frame clones, some missing. The table has a few hundred thousand clones, approximately 90% seen once. V and J are TRBV10-3 and TRBJ1-2; 7 bases align to TRBD1. The material sequenced was PBMCs or T cells enriched from blood (not recorded which). The TCR was taken from a woman aged 40 to 50 who had recovered from COVID-19. The CDR3 reads CAIRWDRLYTF. The DNA for the CDR3 is TGTGCCATCAGGTGGGACAGACTCTACACCTTC.